This T cell receptor (beta chain) was obtained from a study of shared clonotypes between healthy human individuals. Study-wide results and limits: As a rule, naive subsets had a larger estimated richness than memory subsets. Against clonotypes common to all four donors, non-shared ones had lower generation probabilities.

The CDR3 consists of 15 residues. Trimming at V came to 2 bases and at J to 6 bases, leaving 3 bases not matched to a gene. Germline V gives CDR1 SGHNT, CDR2 YYREEE (reference sequence). This clone was detected only once. Its target is unknown. It was at deep level that the assay was run. Authors' processing steps: In the immunoSEQ data, sequences were junction-only and lacked quality scores, so filtering differed. Assay used: immunoSEQ multiplex PCR; TCRdb lists only in-frame clones, some missing. D and trimming were read from the DNA, whereas the V and J calls and clone size are those reported in that table. The table includes 2 million to 3 million clones, approximately 94% detected once.

V gene TRBV5-4 combines with J gene TRBJ2-1, with TRBD2 identical over 12 bases. Specimen: naive CD4+ T cells sorted from blood. Subset reported: CD45RA+ positively selected. The receptor's source is a man between 18 and 29 years old in good health. The CDR3 DNA reads as TGTGCCAGCAGCTTTCCGGGACTAGCGGGCAATGAGCAGTTCTTC. Protein product: CASSFPGLAGNEQFF.